A selection of T cell receptor beta chains follows, all from one sample in a study of blood T cell repertoires in COVID-19. Measured with immunoSEQ multiplex PCR; TCRdb has only the in-frame clones, and not every one. The sample lists approximately 200,000 clones; roughly 80% were seen once. The sequenced sample was PBMCs or T cells enriched from blood (not recorded which). The receptors stem from a woman in her 40s with acute COVID-19. CDR3s include the opening cysteine and the closing phenylalanine or tryptophan. A D gene is named only where the DNA matches it firmly.

D	V	J	CDR3
-	TRBV6-1	TRBJ2-7	CASSEARTAMYF
-	TRBV24-1	TRBJ2-3	CATSDLRGTDTQYF
TRBD1	TRBV29-1	TRBJ1-2	CSVGTRTGEGYTF
-	TRBV28	TRBJ1-2	CASATGDYGYTF
-	TRBV3-1/TRBV3-2	TRBJ1-2	CASSTPTGYFGYTF
TRBD1	TRBV2	TRBJ1-2	CASSEWTGYGYTF
-	TRBV2	TRBJ1-2	CASKGDGYTF
-	TRBV7-9	TRBJ1-1	CASSLGRTNTEAFF
-	TRBV11-2	TRBJ2-7	CASMQRPGLLSYEQYF
TRBD1	TRBV7-9	TRBJ1-2	CASSSGTGDRANYGYTF
-	TRBV9	TRBJ2-2	CASSVGGANTGELFF
-	TRBV3-1/TRBV3-2	TRBJ1-2	CASSRRQEYSYGYTF
-	TRBV15	TRBJ1-2	CATRSKNRIGYTF
-	TRBV2	TRBJ1-2	CASSEAYEVYTF
-	TRBV11-2	TRBJ1-5	CASSPQGRNQPQHF
TRBD1	TRBV5-1	TRBJ2-2	CASSRTGGVGELFF
-	TRBV9	TRBJ2-1	CASSVAGDEQFF
-	TRBV3-1/TRBV3-2	TRBJ1-2	CASTSSGGGVYGYTF
TRBD1	TRBV30	TRBJ1-2	CAWNRQGDYGYTF
TRBD1	TRBV2	TRBJ1-1	CASSGEQGARDTEAFF
-	TRBV9	TRBJ1-1	CASNRVGNTEAFF
-	TRBV7-2	TRBJ1-4	CASSLQGGVGEKLFF
-	TRBV19	TRBJ1-5	CASSTPGNNQPQHF
-	TRBV2	TRBJ1-1	CASTVNTEAFF
TRBD1	TRBV3-1/TRBV3-2	TRBJ1-1	CASSQADRGAGEAFF
-	TRBV2	TRBJ1-3	CASNPTYHDSGNTIYF
TRBD1	TRBV18	TRBJ1-6	CASSPPGTESYNSPLHF